This T cell receptor beta chain originates from a study of shared clonotypes between healthy human individuals. In the source study's methods: Filtering was not the same, since immunoSEQ gave junction-only sequences without quality scores. The data were produced by immunoSEQ multiplex PCR, yet TCRdb's version contains in-frame clones alone and is incomplete. That table is the source of V, J and clone size, and D and trimming were worked out from the DNA. This sample carries about 2 million clones, over 85% of them seen once, and the ten largest clones take roughly 1.2%. The study, taken as a whole, reports: Large sequencing depth failed to make sorted-subset sequencing complete, rarefaction showed. Around 5% of naive CD4 clonotypes were common to a handful of donors.

A single count supports this clone. Its specificity is not known. In the naive CD8 group, cells lacked CD45RO and were positively selected for CCR7, so terminally differentiated effector memory CD45RA+ cells were left out. The TCR sequence derives from a man aged 18 to 35 in good health. The material sequenced was naive CD8+ T cells sorted from blood.

CDR3 residues: CASRTHREVKNIQYF. The CDR3, as DNA: TGTGCCAGCAGGACTCACAGGGAAGTCAAAAACATTCAGTACTTC. The rearrangement uses TRBV2 and TRBJ2-4; maybe TRBD1 (6 bases). This CDR3 contains 15 residues. CDR1 is SNHLY and CDR2 is FYNNEI in the germline V gene. Trimming stripped 6 bases from V and 3 bases from J, with 15 bases between.